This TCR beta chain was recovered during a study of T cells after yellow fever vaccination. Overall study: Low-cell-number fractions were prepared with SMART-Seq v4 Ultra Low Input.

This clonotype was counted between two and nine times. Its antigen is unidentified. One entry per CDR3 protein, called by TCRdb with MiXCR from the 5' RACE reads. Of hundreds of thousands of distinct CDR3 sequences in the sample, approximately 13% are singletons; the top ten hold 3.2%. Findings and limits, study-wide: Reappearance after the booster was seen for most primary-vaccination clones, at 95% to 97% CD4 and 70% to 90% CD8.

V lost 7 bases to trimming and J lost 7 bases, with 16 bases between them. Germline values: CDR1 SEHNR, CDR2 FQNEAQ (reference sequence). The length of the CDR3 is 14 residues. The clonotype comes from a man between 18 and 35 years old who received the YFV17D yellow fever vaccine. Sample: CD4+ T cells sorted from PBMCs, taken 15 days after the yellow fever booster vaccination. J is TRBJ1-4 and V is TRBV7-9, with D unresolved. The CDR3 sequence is CASTPRGQSEKLFF. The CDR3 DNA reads TGTGCCAGCACCCCCAGAGGGCAGTCTGAAAAACTGTTTTTT.